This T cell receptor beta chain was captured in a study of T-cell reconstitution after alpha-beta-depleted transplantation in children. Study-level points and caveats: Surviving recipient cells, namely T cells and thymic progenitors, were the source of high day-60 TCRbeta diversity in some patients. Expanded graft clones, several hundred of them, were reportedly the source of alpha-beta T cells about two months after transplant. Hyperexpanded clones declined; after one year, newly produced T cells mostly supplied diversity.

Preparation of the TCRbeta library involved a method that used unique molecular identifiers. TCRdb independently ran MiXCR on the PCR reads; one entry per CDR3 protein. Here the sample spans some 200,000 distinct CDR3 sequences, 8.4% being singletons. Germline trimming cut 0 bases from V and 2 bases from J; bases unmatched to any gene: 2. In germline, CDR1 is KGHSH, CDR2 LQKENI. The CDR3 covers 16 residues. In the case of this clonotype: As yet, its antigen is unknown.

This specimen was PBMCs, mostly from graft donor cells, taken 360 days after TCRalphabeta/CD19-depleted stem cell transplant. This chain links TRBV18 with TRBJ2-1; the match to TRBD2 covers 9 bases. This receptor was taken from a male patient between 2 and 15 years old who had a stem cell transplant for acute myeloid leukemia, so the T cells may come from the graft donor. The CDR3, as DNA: TGTGCCAGCTCACCACCTAGCGGGAGCCCCTACAATGAGCAGTTCTTC. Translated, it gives CASSPPSGSPYNEQFF.